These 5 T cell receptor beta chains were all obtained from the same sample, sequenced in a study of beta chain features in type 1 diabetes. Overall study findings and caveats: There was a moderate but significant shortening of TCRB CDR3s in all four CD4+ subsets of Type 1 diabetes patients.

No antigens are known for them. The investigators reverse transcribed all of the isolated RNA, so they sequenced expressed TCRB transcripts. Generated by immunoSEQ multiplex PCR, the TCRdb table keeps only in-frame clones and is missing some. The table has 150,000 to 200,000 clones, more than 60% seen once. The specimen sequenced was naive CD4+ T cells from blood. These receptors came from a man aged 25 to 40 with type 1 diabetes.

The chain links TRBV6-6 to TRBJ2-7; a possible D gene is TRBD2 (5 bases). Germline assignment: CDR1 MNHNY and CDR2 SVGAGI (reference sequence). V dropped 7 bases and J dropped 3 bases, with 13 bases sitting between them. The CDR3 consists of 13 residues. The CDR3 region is CASTGRGFYEQYF. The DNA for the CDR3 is TGTGCCAGCACCGGCCGCGGGTTCTACGAGCAGTACTTC.

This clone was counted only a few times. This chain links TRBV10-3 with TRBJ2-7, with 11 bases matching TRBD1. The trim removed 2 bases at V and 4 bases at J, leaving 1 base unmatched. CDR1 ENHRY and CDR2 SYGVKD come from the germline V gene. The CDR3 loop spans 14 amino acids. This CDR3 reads CAISEGTGGYEQYF. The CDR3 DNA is TGTGCCATCAGTGAGGGGACAGGGGGATACGAGCAGTACTTC.

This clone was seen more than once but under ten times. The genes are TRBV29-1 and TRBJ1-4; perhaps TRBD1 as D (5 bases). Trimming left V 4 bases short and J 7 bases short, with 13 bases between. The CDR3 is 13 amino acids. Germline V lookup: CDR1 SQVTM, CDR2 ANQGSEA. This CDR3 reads CSVGGGDGEKLFF. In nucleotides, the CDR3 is TGCAGCGTTGGAGGAGGGGATGGTGAAAAACTGTTTTTT.

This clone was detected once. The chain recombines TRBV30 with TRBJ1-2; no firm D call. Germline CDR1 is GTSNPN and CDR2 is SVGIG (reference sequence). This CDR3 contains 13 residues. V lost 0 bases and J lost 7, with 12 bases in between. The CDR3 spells CAWSVGGAGGYTF. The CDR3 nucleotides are TGTGCCTGGAGTGTAGGAGGCGCTGGTGGCTACACCTTC.

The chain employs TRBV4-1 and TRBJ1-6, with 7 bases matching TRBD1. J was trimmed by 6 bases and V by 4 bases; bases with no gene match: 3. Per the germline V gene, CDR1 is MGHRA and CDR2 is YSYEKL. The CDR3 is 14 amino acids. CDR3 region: CASSRDSPNSPLHF. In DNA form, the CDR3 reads TGCGCCAGCAGCCGGGACAGCCCTAATTCACCCCTCCACTTT.